The rows below give T cell receptor beta chains drawn from one sample of a study of identical twins. One entry per CDR3 protein results from TCRdb running MiXCR on the 5' RACE reads. The table shows over 550,000 distinct CDR3 sequences, with about 7.6% occurring only once. These data were also reused for a study on yellow fever vaccine responses in identical twins.

What was sequenced was PBMCs. The source is a woman younger than 35 in good health. CDR3s include the opening cysteine and the closing phenylalanine or tryptophan. A D gene is named only where the DNA matches it firmly. Part of the rows lack a size; the others show once, few, many or a class for expanded clones.

d_call j_call clone_size v_call cdr3_nt cdr3_aa
. TRBJ1-1 many TRBV20-1 TGCAGTGTTCTGCGGTCGCAAGCTTTCTTT CSVLRSQAFF
. TRBJ2-1 many TRBV7-8 TGTGCCAGCAGCTTCTATAGGACGGCGGGCAATGAGCAGTTCTTC CASSFYRTAGNEQFF
. TRBJ1-6 . TRBV6-1 TGTGCCAGCAGCCGGAGACAGATCAATTCACCCCTCCACTTT CASSRRQINSPLHF
. TRBJ2-3 . TRBV28 TGTGCCAGTACGTTGAGGCAGCACCTTAGCACAGATACGCAGTATTTT CASTLRQHLSTDTQYF
. TRBJ2-7 many TRBV10-3 TGTGCCATCAGTCCGGGACAACAAACCTACGAGCAGTACTTC CAISPGQQTYEQYF
TRBD2 TRBJ2-7 . TRBV29-1 TGCAGCGTTGAAGGCCCCGGGACTAGGGAGTTCGAGCAGTACTTC CSVEGPGTREFEQYF
TRBD1 TRBJ1-4 . TRBV12-3/TRBV12-4 TGTGCCAGCAGGAACAGGGGAACTAATGAAAAACTGTTTTTT CASRNRGTNEKLFF
. TRBJ2-3 . TRBV10-3 TGTGCCATCAGGGCTAGTGATACGCAGTATTTT CAIRASDTQYF
TRBD2 TRBJ2-1 . TRBV12-3/TRBV12-4 TGTGCCAGCAGCGAGGGACTAGTCAATGAGCAGTTCTTC CASSEGLVNEQFF
TRBD1 TRBJ1-2 few TRBV9 TGTGCCAGCAGCGGAGAACAGGGGTTTACTTTTGGCTACACCTTC CASSGEQGFTFGYTF
. TRBJ2-1 . TRBV10-3 TGTGCCATCAGTGGGCCTGGGGCCTACGGGGAGCAGTTCTTC CAISGPGAYGEQFF
. TRBJ1-4 many TRBV5-5 TGTGCCACCAGGCGCGGGGAAATGGGGGGGCGTAATGAAAAACTGTTTTTT CATRRGEMGGRNEKLFF
TRBD2 TRBJ2-7 many TRBV7-9 TGTGCCAGCAGCTTAATACTAGCGGGATTTCACGAGCAGTACTTC CASSLILAGFHEQYF
TRBD1 TRBJ2-2 many TRBV7-8 TGTGCCAGCACCCCGGGACAGGGATTCACCGGGGAGCTGTTTTTT CASTPGQGFTGELFF
. TRBJ2-3 . TRBV10-3 TGTGCCATCAGTGAAGGCCAAGCGGAAGGCATAGATACGCAGTATTTT CAISEGQAEGIDTQYF
. TRBJ1-2 . TRBV28 TGTGCCAGCAGCTGGGGGGAGAACTATGGCTACACCTTC CASSWGENYGYTF
TRBD2 TRBJ2-1 . TRBV12-3/TRBV12-4 TGTGCCAGCAGTTTTGAACTAGCGGGAGCCAATGAGCAGTTCTTC CASSFELAGANEQFF
. TRBJ1-1 many TRBV12-3/TRBV12-4 TGTGCCAGCTCCAGTGGGGTGTTTGAAGCTTTCTTT CASSSGVFEAFF